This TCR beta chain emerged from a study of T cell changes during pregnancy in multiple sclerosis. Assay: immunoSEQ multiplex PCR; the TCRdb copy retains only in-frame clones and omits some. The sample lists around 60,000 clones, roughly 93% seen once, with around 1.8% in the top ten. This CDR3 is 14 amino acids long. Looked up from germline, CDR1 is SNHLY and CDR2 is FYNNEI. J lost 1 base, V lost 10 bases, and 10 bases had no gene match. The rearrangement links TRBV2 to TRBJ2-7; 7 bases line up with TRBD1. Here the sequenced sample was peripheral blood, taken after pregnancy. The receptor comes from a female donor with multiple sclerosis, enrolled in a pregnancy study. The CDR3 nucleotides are TGTGCCACACACCCGACGGGACAGTCCTACGAGCAGTACTTC. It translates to CATHPTGQSYEQYF.